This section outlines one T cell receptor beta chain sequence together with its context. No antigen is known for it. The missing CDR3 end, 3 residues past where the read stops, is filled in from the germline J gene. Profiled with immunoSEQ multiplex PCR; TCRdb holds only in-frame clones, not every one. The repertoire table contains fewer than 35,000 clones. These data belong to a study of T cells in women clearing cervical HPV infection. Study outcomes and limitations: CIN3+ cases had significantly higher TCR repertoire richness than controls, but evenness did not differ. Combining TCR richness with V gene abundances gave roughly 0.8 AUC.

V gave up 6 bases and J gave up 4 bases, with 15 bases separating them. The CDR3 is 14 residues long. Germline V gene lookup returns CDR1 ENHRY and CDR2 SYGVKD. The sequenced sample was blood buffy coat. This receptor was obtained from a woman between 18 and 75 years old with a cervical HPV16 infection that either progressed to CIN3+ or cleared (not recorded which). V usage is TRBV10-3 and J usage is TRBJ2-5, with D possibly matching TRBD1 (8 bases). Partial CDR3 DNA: TGTGCCATCAGCGTCACAGGGGGGGGAGAGACC. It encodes CAISVTGGGET. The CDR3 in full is CAISVTGGGETQYF.